This record looks at one T cell receptor beta chain sequence and its context. What it binds is not known. Amplification of TCR beta CDR3 regions used RNA as the template. TCR CDR3 regions were first amplified by RT-PCR with HTBI primers. TCRdb passed the multiplex PCR reads through MiXCR, listing each CDR3 protein once. The profile shows some 580,000 distinct CDR3 sequences, around 15% of them singletons. This entry is derived from a study of T cells in Graves' hyperthyroidism and ophthalmopathy. Study conclusions and caveats: Progression to ophthalmopathy was predicted a median of roughly 6.6 months early.

The clonotype originates from a woman between 40 and 55 years old with Graves' ophthalmopathy. The sample taken for sequencing was blood.

The CDR3 sequence is CASSLRGTSGTTDTQYF. The CDR3 nucleotides read TGTGCCAGCAGTTTACGGGGGACTAGCGGAACAACAGATACGCAGTATTTT. This chain uses TRBV28 with TRBJ2-3, with 11 bases fitting TRBD2. CDR3 length: 17 residues. V trimming: 2 bases; J trimming: 3 bases; junction bases outside the gene matches: 7. CDR1 MDHEN and CDR2 SYDVKM come from the germline V gene.